The clone carrying this TCR beta chain was detected only once. The antigen remains unidentified. 5'RACE primed at constant segments yielded TCR alpha and TCR beta cDNA libraries bearing sample barcodes and UMIs. Via MiXCR, TCRdb re-called the 5' RACE reads, giving one row per CDR3 protein. This table has over 450,000 distinct CDR3 sequences, just over 20% appearing once. These data come from a study of T-cell memory formation after mild COVID-19. Study-wide results and limits: For second-wave clones that peaked at day 37, SARS-CoV-2 specificity went unverified. Some clones that responded turned up in pre-infection memory, which suggests that cross-reactive memory joined in. Day 15 to 85 contracting clones showed balanced CD4/CD8; day 15 to 37 expanders favored CD4+.

Germline CDR1 is SGHAT and CDR2 is FQNNGV. V was trimmed by 5 bases and J by 4 bases, leaving 15 bases between them. This CDR3 contains 15 residues. This sequence was found in an adult woman who had mild COVID-19 (a few samples of this study predate the infection). Cell type and time point are not known. The sample taken for sequencing was PBMCs or a T cell subset sorted from them (not recorded which). This sequence joins TRBV11-2 and TRBJ2-1, with a weak D call TRBD1 (6 bases). CDR3 nucleotides: TGTGCCAGCAGCCGGGGCAGGGGTCGGTACAATGAGCAGTTCTTC. Residues: CASSRGRGRYNEQFF.